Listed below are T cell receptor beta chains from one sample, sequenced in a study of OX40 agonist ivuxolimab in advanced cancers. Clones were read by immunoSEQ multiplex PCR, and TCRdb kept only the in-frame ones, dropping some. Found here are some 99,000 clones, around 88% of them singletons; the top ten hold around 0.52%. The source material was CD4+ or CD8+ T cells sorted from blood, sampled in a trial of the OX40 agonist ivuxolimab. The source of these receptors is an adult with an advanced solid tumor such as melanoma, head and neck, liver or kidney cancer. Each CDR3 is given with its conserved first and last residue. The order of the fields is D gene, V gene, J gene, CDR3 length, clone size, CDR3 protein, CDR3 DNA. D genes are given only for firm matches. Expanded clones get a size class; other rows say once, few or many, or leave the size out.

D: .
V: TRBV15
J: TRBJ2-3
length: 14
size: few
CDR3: CATSRGQSTDTQYF
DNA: TGTGCCACCAGCAGAGGACAGAGCACAGATACGCAGTATTTT

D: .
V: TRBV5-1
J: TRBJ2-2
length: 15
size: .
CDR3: CASSLVQTSTGELFF
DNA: TGCGCCAGCAGCTTGGTGCAGACCTCCACCGGGGAGCTGTTTTTT

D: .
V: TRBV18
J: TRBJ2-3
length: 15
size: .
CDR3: CASSPRMSRTDTQYF
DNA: TGTGCCAGCTCACCCCGAATGTCCCGCACAGATACGCAGTATTTT

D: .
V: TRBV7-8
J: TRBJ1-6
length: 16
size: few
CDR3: CASSLTIRPQNSPLHF
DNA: TGTGCCAGCAGTCTTACGATCAGGCCTCAGAATTCACCCCTCCACTTT

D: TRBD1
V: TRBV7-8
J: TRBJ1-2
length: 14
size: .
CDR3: CASSPDRVDYGYTF
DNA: TGTGCCAGCAGCCCGGACAGGGTGGACTATGGCTACACCTTC

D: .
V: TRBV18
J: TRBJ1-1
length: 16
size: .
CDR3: CASSPQGGGANTEAFF
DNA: TGTGCCAGCTCACCACAGGGAGGGGGTGCCAACACTGAAGCTTTCTTT

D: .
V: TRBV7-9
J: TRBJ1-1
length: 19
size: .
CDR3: CASSLAYLGGPSRNTEAFF
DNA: TGTGCCAGCAGCTTAGCGTATCTCGGGGGGCCCTCCAGGAACACTGAAGCTTTCTTT

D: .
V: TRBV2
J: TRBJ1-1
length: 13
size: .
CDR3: CASSARGNTEAFF
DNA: TGTGCCAGCAGTGCCCGGGGGAACACTGAAGCTTTCTTT

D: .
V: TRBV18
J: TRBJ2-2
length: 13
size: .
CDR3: CASSPPNTGELFF
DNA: TGTGCCAGCTCACCCCCGAACACCGGGGAGCTGTTTTTT

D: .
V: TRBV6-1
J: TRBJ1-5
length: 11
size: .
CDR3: CASARDQPQHF
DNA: TGTGCCAGCGCGAGGGACCAGCCCCAGCATTTT

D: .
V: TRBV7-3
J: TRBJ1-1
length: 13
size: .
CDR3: CASSLERNTEAFF
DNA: TGTGCCAGCAGCTTAGAACGAAACACTGAAGCTTTCTTT

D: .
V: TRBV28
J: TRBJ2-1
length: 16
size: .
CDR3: CASRPTPSDFHNEQFF
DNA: TGTGCCAGCAGGCCCACCCCTAGTGATTTCCACAATGAGCAGTTCTTC

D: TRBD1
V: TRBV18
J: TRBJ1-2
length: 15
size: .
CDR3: CASSSGTGGRDGYTF
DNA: TGTGCCAGCTCATCGGGGACAGGGGGAAGGGATGGCTACACCTTC

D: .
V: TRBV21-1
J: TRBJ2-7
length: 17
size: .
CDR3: CASSRTRGGTNSYEQYF
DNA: TGTGCCAGCAGCAGGACAAGGGGGGGGACTAACTCCTACGAGCAGTACTTC

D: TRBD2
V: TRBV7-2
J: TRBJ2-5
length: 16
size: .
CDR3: CASSLGFGGARETQYF
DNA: TGTGCCAGCAGCTTAGGGTTCGGGGGGGCGAGAGAGACCCAGTACTTC

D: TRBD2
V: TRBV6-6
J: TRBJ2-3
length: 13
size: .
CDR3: CASTESGGDTQYF
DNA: TGTGCCAGCACAGAGTCGGGGGGAGATACGCAGTATTTT

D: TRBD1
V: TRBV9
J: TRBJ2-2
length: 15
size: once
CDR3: CASSVGGQGTGELFF
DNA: TGTGCCAGCAGCGTAGGGGGACAGGGGACCGGGGAGCTGTTTTTT

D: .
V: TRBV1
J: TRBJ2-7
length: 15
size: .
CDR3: CTSSAMDRRSYEQYF
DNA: TGCACCAGCAGCGCGATGGACAGGCGATCCTACGAGCAGTACTTC

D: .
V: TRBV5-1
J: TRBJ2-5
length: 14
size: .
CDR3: CASSLEGAQETQYF
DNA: TGCGCCAGCAGCTTGGAAGGGGCCCAAGAGACCCAGTACTTC

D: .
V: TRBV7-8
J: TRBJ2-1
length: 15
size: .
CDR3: CASSPRALGDNEQFF
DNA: TGTGCCAGCAGCCCGAGGGCCCTAGGCGACAATGAGCAGTTCTTC

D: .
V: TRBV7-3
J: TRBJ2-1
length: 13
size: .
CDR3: CASSLRTHNEQFF
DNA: TGTGCCAGCAGCTTGAGGACACACAATGAGCAGTTCTTC

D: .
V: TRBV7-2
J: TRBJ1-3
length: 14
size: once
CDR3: CASSLGRAGNTIYF
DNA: TGTGCCAGCAGCTTAGGCAGGGCTGGAAACACCATATATTTT

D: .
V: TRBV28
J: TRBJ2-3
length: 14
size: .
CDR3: CASRTSLATDTQYF
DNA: TGTGCCAGCAGGACCTCCCTAGCCACAGATACGCAGTATTTT

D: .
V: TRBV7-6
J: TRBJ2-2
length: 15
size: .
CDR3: CASSGSVGETGELFF
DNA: TGTGCCAGCAGCGGCTCAGTGGGGGAAACCGGGGAGCTGTTTTTT

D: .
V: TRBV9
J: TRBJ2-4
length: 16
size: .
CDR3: CASSVGVGQSGVAQYF
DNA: TGTGCCAGCAGCGTAGGCGTGGGACAGTCGGGGGTTGCTCAGTACTTC